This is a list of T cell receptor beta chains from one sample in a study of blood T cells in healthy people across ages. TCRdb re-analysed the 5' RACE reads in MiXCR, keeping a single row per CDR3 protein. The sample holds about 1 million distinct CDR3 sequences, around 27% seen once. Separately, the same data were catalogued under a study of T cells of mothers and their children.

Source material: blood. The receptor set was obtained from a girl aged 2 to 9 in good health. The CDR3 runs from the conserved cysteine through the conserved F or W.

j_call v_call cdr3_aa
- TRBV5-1 CASSLGTGLIVYEQYF
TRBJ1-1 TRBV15 CATSRVRGTGRALF
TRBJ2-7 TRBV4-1 CASSQDDTTAYEQYF
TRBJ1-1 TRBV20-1 CSARDRGQIIMNTEAFF
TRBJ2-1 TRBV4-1 CASSQEPGGNEQFF
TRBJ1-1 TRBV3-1 CASSPVSAGNTEALF
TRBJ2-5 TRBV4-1 CASSQGNRDLQETQYF
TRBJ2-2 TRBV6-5 CASSHSYTGELFF
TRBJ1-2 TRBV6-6 CASRLGPNYGYTF
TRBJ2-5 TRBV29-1 CSGRAVQETQYF
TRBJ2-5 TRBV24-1 CATSDYDQKETQYF
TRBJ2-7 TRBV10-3 CAIRDMSSYEQYF
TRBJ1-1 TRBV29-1 CSFGQGAKGEAFF
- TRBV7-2 CTSSLAPRDNYEQYF
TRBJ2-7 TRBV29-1 CSATSSSSSYVQYF
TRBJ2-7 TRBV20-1 CSATGDSKYEQYF
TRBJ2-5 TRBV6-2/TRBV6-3 CASSFQGSETQYF
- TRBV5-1 CASGSTGSSLHEQFF